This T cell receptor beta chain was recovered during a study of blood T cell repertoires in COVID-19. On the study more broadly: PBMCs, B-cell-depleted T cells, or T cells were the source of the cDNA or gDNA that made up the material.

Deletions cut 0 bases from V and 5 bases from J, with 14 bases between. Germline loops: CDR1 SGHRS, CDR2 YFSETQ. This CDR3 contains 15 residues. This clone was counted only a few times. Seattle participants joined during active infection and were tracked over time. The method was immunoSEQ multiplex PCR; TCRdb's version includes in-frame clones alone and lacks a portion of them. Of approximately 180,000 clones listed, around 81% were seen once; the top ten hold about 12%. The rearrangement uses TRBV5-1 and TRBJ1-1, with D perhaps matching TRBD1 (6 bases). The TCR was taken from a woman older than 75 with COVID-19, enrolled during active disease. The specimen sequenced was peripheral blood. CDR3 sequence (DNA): TGCGCCAGCAGCTTGGCGGGGGGCGAATGGACTGAAGCTTTCTTT. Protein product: CASSLAGGEWTEAFF.